This entry is about one T cell receptor (beta chain). Antigen specificity is unknown. V shed 5 bases and J shed 1 base, with 8 bases lying between them. The germline V gene has CDR1 SGHTA and CDR2 FQGTGA. The CDR3 has 14 amino acids. Clones were sequenced by immunoSEQ multiplex PCR, and TCRdb holds only the in-frame ones, with some missing. The profile shows 200,000 or so clones, over 70% of them singletons. The sample is drawn from a study of T cell responses to AZD1222 COVID-19 vaccine. Study-level findings and limits: In the spike-specific TCR repertoire, nearly half reportedly target unmutated variant regions. Baseline seropositives among AZD1222 recipients totaled only 6 or 7. Breadth and depth of Spike-specific TCRs rose after two AZD1222 doses.

The source material was peripheral blood, sampled on day 0 of MenACWY control vaccination. The genes are TRBV7-3 and TRBJ2-2, with D perhaps TRBD2 (5 bases). The TCR originated in an adult in good health. CDR3 protein: CASSADLNTGELFF. In DNA, the CDR3 is TGTGCCAGCAGCGCGGACTTGAACACCGGGGAGCTGTTTTTT.